Below are 2 T cell receptor beta chains sequenced from a single sample in a study of cytomegalovirus exposure and HLA in healthy donors. PCR amplification relied on 60 Vbeta primers (plus 13 Jbeta primers). Data came from immunoSEQ multiplex PCR; TCRdb stores just in-frame clones and leaves some out. The sample contains about 150,000 clones, about 75% of which appear only once. Input material: PBMCs. The receptors come from a male donor in good health and CMV-seronegative.

This clone was observed once. The chain recombines TRBV11-2 with TRBJ2-5; D gene unclear. CDR1 and CDR2 from the germline V gene are SGHAT and FQNNGV. Trimming removed 3 bases from V and 1 base from J, with 9 bases in between. The CDR3 has 14 amino acids. The CDR3: CASSFNTGQETQYF. CDR3 DNA: TGTGCCAGCAGCTTCAATACGGGCCAAGAGACCCAGTACTTC.

This clone was observed a single time. The genes are TRBV11-2 and TRBJ2-5; a weak D match, TRBD1 (6 bases). Trimming removed 4 bases from V and 0 bases from J, with 12 bases in between. Per the germline V gene, CDR1 is SGHAT and CDR2 is FQNNGV. The CDR3 covers 15 residues. This chain's CDR3 is CASSSQTGYQETQYF. The CDR3 nucleotides are TGTGCCAGCAGCTCCCAGACAGGTTACCAAGAGACCCAGTACTTC.